This T cell receptor (beta chain) was captured by sequencing in a study of T cell responses to AZD1222 COVID-19 vaccine. The assay was immunoSEQ multiplex PCR, and TCRdb's table has in-frame clones only and misses some. The sample includes more than 150,000 clones, 88% seen only once; the top ten take about 25%. Germline CDR1 SGHTS, CDR2 YDEGEE. V shed 4 bases and J 5 bases; nucleotides not matched to a gene: 9. The length of the CDR3 is 15 residues. The sequenced sample was peripheral blood, obtained 28 days after the second AZD1222 dose. The clonotype comes from an adult who received the AZD1222 COVID-19 vaccine. The rearrangement uses TRBV5-8 and TRBJ2-3; 8 nucleotides match TRBD2. As DNA, the CDR3 is TGTGCCAGCAGCCCAGAAAACGGGAGGGGAGATACGCAGTATTTT. Translated: CASSPENGRGDTQYF. Combining the CDR3 with reference TRBV5-8 and TRBJ2-3 gives the whole variable domain EAGVTQSPTHLIKTRGQQATLRCSPISGHTSVYWYQQALGLGLQFLLWYDEGEERNRGNFPPRFSGRQFPNYSSELNVNALELEDSALYLCASSPENGRGDTQYFGPGTRLTVL.